Listed below are T cell receptor beta chains from one sample, sequenced in a study of low-dose radiotherapy and immunotherapy resistance in tumors. MiXCR was run by TCRdb on the reads, yielding one entry per CDR3 protein. The sample records approximately 90,000 distinct CDR3 sequences, around 17% being singletons. The sample consisted of PBMCs, taken before treatment. These receptors all stem from a male donor with prostate cancer. The CDR3 runs from the conserved cysteine through the conserved F or W. The D gene is left open where the match is weak. Clone sizes are given selectively: once, few, many, or a class where the clone is expanded.

clone size: -
J gene: TRBJ2-7
V gene: TRBV5-4
D gene: -
CDR3 DNA: TGTGCCAGCAGCTTGTCGGTAGGGGGAGGATACGAGCAGTACTTC
CDR3 protein: CASSLSVGGGYEQYF

clone size: medium-sized
J gene: TRBJ1-6
V gene: TRBV5-6
D gene: -
CDR3 DNA: TGTGCCAGCAGCTTTAGAGGGAGGGGGTCACCCCTCCACTTT
CDR3 protein: CASSFRGRGSPLHF

clone size: many
J gene: TRBJ2-5
V gene: TRBV10-1
D gene: TRBD2
CDR3 DNA: TGCGCCAGCAGTGAGAGTGGAGCGGGGGGCAGAGAGACCCAGTACTTC
CDR3 protein: CASSESGAGGRETQYF

clone size: -
J gene: TRBJ2-5
V gene: TRBV6-2/TRBV6-3
D gene: -
CDR3 DNA: TGTGCCAGCAGTGAAAGGAGGCGGGGGACAGTTCAAGAGACCCAGTACTTC
CDR3 protein: CASSERRRGTVQETQYF

clone size: once
J gene: TRBJ1-5
V gene: TRBV2
D gene: -
CDR3 DNA: TGTGCCAGCAGCCAACACAGTGTCAATCAGCCCCAGCATTTT
CDR3 protein: CASSQHSVNQPQHF

clone size: many
J gene: TRBJ2-7
V gene: TRBV9
D gene: -
CDR3 DNA: TGTGCCAGCAGCGTAGACAGGGTTGACGAGCAGTACTTC
CDR3 protein: CASSVDRVDEQYF

clone size: many
J gene: TRBJ2-1
V gene: TRBV7-2
D gene: -
CDR3 DNA: TGTGCCAGCAGCTTAGCGGCTAGCCCCCACAATGAGCAGTTCTTC
CDR3 protein: CASSLAASPHNEQFF

clone size: -
J gene: TRBJ2-3
V gene: TRBV6-2/TRBV6-3
D gene: TRBD2
CDR3 DNA: TGTGCCACCAGGAATAGCGGGGGGGCTGGAGATACGCAGTATTTT
CDR3 protein: CATRNSGGAGDTQYF

clone size: many
J gene: TRBJ2-5
V gene: TRBV4-1
D gene: TRBD1
CDR3 DNA: TGCGCCAGCAGCCAGGGACAGCAAATCCAAGAGACCCAGTACTTC
CDR3 protein: CASSQGQQIQETQYF

clone size: many
J gene: TRBJ2-1
V gene: TRBV2
D gene: -
CDR3 DNA: TGTGCCAGCAGACGAACCAGGGGTAACTCCTACAATGAGCAGTTCTTC
CDR3 protein: CASRRTRGNSYNEQFF

clone size: many
J gene: TRBJ2-5
V gene: TRBV7-2
D gene: -
CDR3 DNA: TGTGCCAGCAGCCCCGGGACTCCTTACCAAGAGACCCAGTACTTC
CDR3 protein: CASSPGTPYQETQYF

clone size: many
J gene: TRBJ2-5
V gene: TRBV29-1
D gene: TRBD2
CDR3 DNA: TGCAGCGTTACTAGCGGGGGGCGGAATCAACCTCAAGAGACCCAGTACTTC
CDR3 protein: CSVTSGGRNQPQETQYF

clone size: many
J gene: TRBJ1-1
V gene: TRBV2
D gene: -
CDR3 DNA: TGTGCCAGCGCGGGGGGTGCTGAAGCTTTCTTT
CDR3 protein: CASAGGAEAFF

clone size: -
J gene: TRBJ2-7
V gene: TRBV9
D gene: -
CDR3 DNA: -
CDR3 protein: CASTNQTSLYFCATSTGYSYEQYF

clone size: -
J gene: TRBJ2-7
V gene: TRBV7-2
D gene: -
CDR3 DNA: TGTGCCAGCAGCTCACGAGAGGCATCCGAGCAGTACTTC
CDR3 protein: CASSSREASEQYF

clone size: many
J gene: TRBJ2-7
V gene: TRBV7-9
D gene: TRBD1
CDR3 DNA: TGTGCCAGCAGCCCAAGCCCGAGGACAGGCGGCGAGCAGTACTTC
CDR3 protein: CASSPSPRTGGEQYF

clone size: many
J gene: TRBJ2-6
V gene: TRBV5-1
D gene: -
CDR3 DNA: TGCGCCAGCAGCTTGCCGGGGGCTGCTGGGGCCAACGTCCTGACTTTC
CDR3 protein: CASSLPGAAGANVLTF